This is a list of T cell receptor beta chains from one sample in a study of blood T cell repertoires in COVID-19. TCRdb's copy holds only in-frame clones and misses some; the assay was immunoSEQ multiplex PCR. The sample carries about 15,000 clones, roughly nine tenths recorded once. The sequencing sample was made of peripheral blood. These receptors all come from a woman in her 70s in a cohort sampled during active or convalescent COVID-19. Both conserved end residues are part of each CDR3.

v_call: TRBV19
j_call: TRBJ1-5
cdr3_aa: CASSIEGGGNQPQHF

v_call: TRBV12-3/TRBV12-4
j_call: TRBJ1-5
cdr3_aa: CASSTGSGQPQHF

v_call: TRBV10-3
j_call: TRBJ1-4
cdr3_aa: CAISDMREKLFF

v_call: TRBV5-8
j_call: TRBJ2-6
cdr3_aa: CASSRGPGSGANVLTF

v_call: TRBV20-1
j_call: TRBJ1-2
cdr3_aa: CSASGQGGGYTF

v_call: TRBV9
j_call: TRBJ2-7
cdr3_aa: CASSLGGGEQYF

v_call: TRBV28
j_call: TRBJ2-1
cdr3_aa: CASSVYNEQFF

v_call: TRBV6-1
j_call: TRBJ2-1
cdr3_aa: CASSEPAGGRSGEQFF

v_call: TRBV28
j_call: TRBJ1-5
cdr3_aa: CASSYRDRVGDQPQHF

v_call: TRBV7-2
j_call: TRBJ1-2
cdr3_aa: CASSLRGGDGYTF

v_call: TRBV24-1
j_call: TRBJ1-2
cdr3_aa: CATSGQSGGYTF

v_call: TRBV4-1
j_call: TRBJ2-7
cdr3_aa: CASSQGLAGGYEQYF

v_call: TRBV28
j_call: TRBJ1-1
cdr3_aa: CATLGQGRTVATEAFF

v_call: TRBV3-1/TRBV3-2
j_call: TRBJ1-1
cdr3_aa: CASSQDTGGTTEAFF

v_call: TRBV1
j_call: TRBJ1-3
cdr3_aa: CTSSQRTAPGNTIYF

v_call: TRBV6-5
j_call: TRBJ1-2
cdr3_aa: CASRDSVFYGYTF

v_call: TRBV9
j_call: TRBJ2-2
cdr3_aa: CASSVGLWRGPRGTGELFF

v_call: TRBV13
j_call: TRBJ2-3
cdr3_aa: CASSSSDRDSSDTQYF

v_call: TRBV19
j_call: TRBJ2-5
cdr3_aa: CASSALATSGGQETQYF

v_call: TRBV24-1
j_call: TRBJ1-5
cdr3_aa: CATSDPRAGVNQPQHF

v_call: TRBV14
j_call: TRBJ2-7
cdr3_aa: CASSQGHEQYF

v_call: TRBV19
j_call: TRBJ1-5
cdr3_aa: CASSRPGQGAGSNQPQHF

v_call: TRBV6-5
j_call: TRBJ1-3
cdr3_aa: CASSMDRGSGNTIYF

v_call: TRBV29-1
j_call: TRBJ1-1
cdr3_aa: CSVSRGTEAFF

v_call: TRBV29-1
j_call: TRBJ2-3
cdr3_aa: CSVVFSGATSSTDTQYF

v_call: TRBV11-2
j_call: TRBJ1-6
cdr3_aa: CASSQGGAPLHF

v_call: TRBV5-6
j_call: TRBJ1-2
cdr3_aa: CASSLGGDLNF

v_call: TRBV5-8
j_call: TRBJ1-2
cdr3_aa: CASSFGMGYTF

v_call: TRBV6-4
j_call: TRBJ1-2
cdr3_aa: CASSGDRSYGYTF

v_call: TRBV5-1
j_call: TRBJ1-2
cdr3_aa: CASSLAGQGRYGYTF

v_call: TRBV7-7
j_call: TRBJ1-1
cdr3_aa: CASSEGRNTEAFF

v_call: TRBV27
j_call: TRBJ1-1
cdr3_aa: CASSLRVWRQGAGSNTEAFF

v_call: TRBV28
j_call: TRBJ1-2
cdr3_aa: CASTAGYSYGYTF

v_call: TRBV7-9
j_call: TRBJ2-1
cdr3_aa: CASSPSGSTYNEQFF

v_call: TRBV4-1
j_call: TRBJ1-2
cdr3_aa: CASSQSMVGEWIGYTF

v_call: TRBV5-1
j_call: TRBJ2-7
cdr3_aa: CASSSGPLAGAYEQYF

v_call: TRBV7-9
j_call: TRBJ1-3
cdr3_aa: CASSVMGGGSGNTIYF